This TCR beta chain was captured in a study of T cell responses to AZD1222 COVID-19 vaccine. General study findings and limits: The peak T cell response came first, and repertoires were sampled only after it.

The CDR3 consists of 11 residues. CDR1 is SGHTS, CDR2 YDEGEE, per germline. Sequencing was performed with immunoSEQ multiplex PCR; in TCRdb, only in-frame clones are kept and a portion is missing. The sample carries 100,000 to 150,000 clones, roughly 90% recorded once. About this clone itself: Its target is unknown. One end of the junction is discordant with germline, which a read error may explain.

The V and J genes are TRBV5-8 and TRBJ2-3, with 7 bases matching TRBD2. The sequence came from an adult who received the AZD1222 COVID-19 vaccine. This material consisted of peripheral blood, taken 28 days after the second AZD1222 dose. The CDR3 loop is CASSLFSAGDF. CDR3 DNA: TGTGCCAGCAGCTTGTTCTCGGCGGGGGATTTT.